This T cell receptor beta chain appears in the sequencing data of a study of T cell changes during pregnancy in multiple sclerosis. The table came from immunoSEQ multiplex PCR; TCRdb's copy has only in-frame clones and leaves some out. The table has about 100,000 clones, 91% seen once. This receptor was obtained from a female donor with multiple sclerosis, enrolled in a pregnancy study. Sample: peripheral blood, taken in the second trimester of pregnancy.

CDR3 loop: CASSLKGLALHEQYF. The CDR3 DNA sequence: TGTGCCAGCAGCTTAAAAGGGCTAGCGCTCCACGAGCAGTACTTC. The rearrangement links TRBV7-2 to TRBJ2-7, with a tentative D call TRBD2 (6 bases). Germline assignment: CDR1 SGHTA and CDR2 FQGNSA. The CDR3 runs 15 residues. The ends were cut back, 2 bases at V and 5 bases at J, with 16 bases in the middle.